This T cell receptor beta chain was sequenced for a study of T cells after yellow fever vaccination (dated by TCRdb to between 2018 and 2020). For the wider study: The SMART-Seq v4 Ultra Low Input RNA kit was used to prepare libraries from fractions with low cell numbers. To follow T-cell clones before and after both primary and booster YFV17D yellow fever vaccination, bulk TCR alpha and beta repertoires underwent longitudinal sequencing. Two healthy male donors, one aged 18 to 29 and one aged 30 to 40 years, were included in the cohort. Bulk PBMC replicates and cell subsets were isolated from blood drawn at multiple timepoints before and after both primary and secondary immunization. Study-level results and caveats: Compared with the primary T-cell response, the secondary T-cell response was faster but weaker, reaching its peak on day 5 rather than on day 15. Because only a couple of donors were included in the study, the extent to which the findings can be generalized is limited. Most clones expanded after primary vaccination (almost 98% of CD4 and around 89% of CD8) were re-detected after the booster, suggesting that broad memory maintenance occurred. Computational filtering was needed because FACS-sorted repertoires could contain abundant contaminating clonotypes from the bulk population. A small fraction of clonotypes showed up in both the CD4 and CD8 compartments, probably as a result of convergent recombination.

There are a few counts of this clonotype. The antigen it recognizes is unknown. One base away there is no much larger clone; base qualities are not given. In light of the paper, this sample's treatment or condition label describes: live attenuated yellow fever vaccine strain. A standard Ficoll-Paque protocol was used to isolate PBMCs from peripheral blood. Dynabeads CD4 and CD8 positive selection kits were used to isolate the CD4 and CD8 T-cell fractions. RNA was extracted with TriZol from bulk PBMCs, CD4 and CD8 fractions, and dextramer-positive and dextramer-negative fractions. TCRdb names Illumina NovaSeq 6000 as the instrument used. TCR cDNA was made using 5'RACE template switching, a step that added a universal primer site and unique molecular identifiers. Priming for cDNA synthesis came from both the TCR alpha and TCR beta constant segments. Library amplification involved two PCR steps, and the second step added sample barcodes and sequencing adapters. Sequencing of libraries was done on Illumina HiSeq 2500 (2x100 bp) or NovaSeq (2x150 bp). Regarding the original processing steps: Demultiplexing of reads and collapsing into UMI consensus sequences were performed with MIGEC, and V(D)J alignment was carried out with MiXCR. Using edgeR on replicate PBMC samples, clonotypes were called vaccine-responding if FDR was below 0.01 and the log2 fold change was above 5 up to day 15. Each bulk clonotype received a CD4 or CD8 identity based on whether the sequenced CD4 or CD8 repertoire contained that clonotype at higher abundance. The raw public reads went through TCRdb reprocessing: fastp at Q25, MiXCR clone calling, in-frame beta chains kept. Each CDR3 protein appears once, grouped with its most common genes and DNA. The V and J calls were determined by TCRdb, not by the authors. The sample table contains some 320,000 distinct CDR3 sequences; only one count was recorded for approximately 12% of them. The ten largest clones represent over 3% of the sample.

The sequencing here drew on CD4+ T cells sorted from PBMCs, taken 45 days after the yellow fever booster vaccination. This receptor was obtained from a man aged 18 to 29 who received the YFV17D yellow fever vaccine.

In nucleotides, the sequence is TGTGCCAGCAAGACTAGACTCTCCTACAATGAGCAGTTCTTC. This translates into CASKTRLSYNEQFF. The chain uses TRBV28 and TRBJ2-1; the D gene is perhaps TRBD2, on 6 matching bases. Counted from cysteine to phenylalanine, this CDR3 has 14 amino acids. Only the CDR3 part of the read is kept: 42 bases, read in frame from the first base. Between the V and J ends, shortened by 7 bases and 0 bases respectively, the junction contains 10 bases. The germline V gene sets CDR1 to MDHEN and CDR2 to SYDVKM.